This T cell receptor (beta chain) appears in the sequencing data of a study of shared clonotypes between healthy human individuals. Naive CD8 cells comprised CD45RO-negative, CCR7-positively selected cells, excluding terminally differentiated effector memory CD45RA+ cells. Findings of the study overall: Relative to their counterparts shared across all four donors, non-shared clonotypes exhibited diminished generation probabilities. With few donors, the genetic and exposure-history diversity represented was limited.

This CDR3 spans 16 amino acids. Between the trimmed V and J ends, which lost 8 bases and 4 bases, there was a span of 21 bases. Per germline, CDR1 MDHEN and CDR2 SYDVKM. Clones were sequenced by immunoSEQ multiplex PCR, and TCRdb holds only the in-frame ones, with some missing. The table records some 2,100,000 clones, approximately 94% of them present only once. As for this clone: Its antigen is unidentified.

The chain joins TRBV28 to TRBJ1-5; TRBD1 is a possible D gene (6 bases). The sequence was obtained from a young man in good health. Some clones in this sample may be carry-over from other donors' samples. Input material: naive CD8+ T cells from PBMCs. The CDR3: CASSTSDWGANQPQHF. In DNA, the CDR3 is TGTGCCAGCTCCACCTCGGACTGGGGGGCGAATCAGCCCCAGCATTTT.